The 21 T cell receptor beta chains reported below all come from one sample, sequenced in a study of beta chain features in type 1 diabetes. Broader study findings: Moderate yet significant TCRB CDR3 shortening was seen in Type 1 diabetes patients in all four CD4+ subsets.

Their recognized antigens are unknown. Of the isolated RNA, all was reverse transcribed, and so the sequenced material was expressed TCRB transcripts. Libraries were prepared by immunoSEQ multiplex PCR; TCRdb keeps only in-frame clonotypes and omits some of them. Of 150,000 to 200,000 clones listed, approximately 8.7% were seen once; the top ten hold about 0.65%. The specimen was central memory CD4+ T cells from blood. The receptors were gathered from a woman in her 30s with type 1 diabetes.

This chain joins TRBV14 and TRBJ1-1; a possible D gene is TRBD1 (5 bases). The CDR3 is made up of 14 amino acids. V shed 0 bases and J shed 5 bases, with 10 bases lying between them. CDR1 SGHDN and CDR2 FVKESK come from the germline V gene. The CDR3 nucleotides are TGTGCCAGCAGCCAAGACAGGGTGAGGACTGAAGCTTTCTTT. It is translated as CASSQDRVRTEAFF.

This clone came up a few times. The chain carries TRBV28 and TRBJ1-5; maybe TRBD1 (6 bases). Per the germline V gene, CDR1 is MDHEN and CDR2 is SYDVKM. This CDR3 is 13 amino acids long. Trimming took 3 bases from V and 11 from J, leaving 14 bases between them. Here the CDR3 DNA reads TGTGCCAGCAGTTTCGGTCAGGGGCTTACCCAGCATTTT. Translating it yields CASSFGQGLTQHF.

In its sample, this clone was seen a few times. The chain combines TRBV30 with TRBJ2-5; 7 bases line up with TRBD2. Germline values: CDR1 GTSNPN, CDR2 SVGIG (reference sequence). The CDR3 covers 13 residues. After removal of 0 bases from V and 4 bases from J, the junction contained 2 bases not matched to a gene. The DNA for the CDR3 is TGTGCCTGGAGTGTTCGGACTAGAGAGACCCAGTACTTC. Translating it yields CAWSVRTRETQYF.

This rearrangement joins TRBV10-3 to TRBJ1-2; D ambiguous. Between the trimmed V and J ends, which lost 6 bases and 7 bases, there was a span of 12 bases. This CDR3 is built from 12 residues. CDR1 is ENHRY, CDR2 SYGVKD, per germline. The CDR3 is CAISPVNGGYTF. The CDR3 DNA is TGTGCCATCAGCCCGGTTAATGGTGGCTACACCTTC.

This clone was observed a few times. The chain joins TRBV28 to TRBJ1-2; D is undetermined. Germline lookup yields CDR1 MDHEN and CDR2 SYDVKM. The CDR3 spans 15 residues. V lost 1 base, J lost 4 bases, and 13 bases lay in between. The CDR3 region is CASSLSWIAGYGYTF. In DNA, the CDR3 is TGTGCCAGCAGTTTATCCTGGATAGCGGGCTATGGCTACACCTTC.

This clone came up a few times. This sequence joins TRBV19 and TRBJ1-1; D perhaps matches TRBD1 (6 bases). V gave up 5 bases and J gave up 3 bases, with 16 bases separating them. Per germline, CDR1 LNHDA and CDR2 SQIVND (reference sequence). This CDR3 contains 15 residues. The CDR3 DNA follows: TGTGCCAGTAGTTTATTGGACAGCCTGTACACTGAAGCTTTCTTT. The encoded protein is CASSLLDSLYTEAFF.

The chain combines TRBV5-6 with TRBJ2-1; 8 bases line up with TRBD1. Germline values: CDR1 SGHDT, CDR2 YYEEEE. The CDR3 extends over 14 amino acids. J was trimmed by 8 bases and V by 0 bases; bases with no gene match: 4. The CDR3: CASSLGQGFYEQFF. CDR3 DNA sequence: TGTGCCAGCAGCTTGGGACAGGGGTTTTATGAGCAGTTCTTC. The full variable domain, rest sourced from reference TRBV5-6 and TRBJ2-1, is DAGVTQSPTHLIKTRGQQVTLRCSPKSGHDTVSWYQQALGQGPQFIFQYYEEEERQRGNFPDRFSGHQFPNYSSELNVNALLLGDSALYLCASSLGQGFYEQFFGPGTRLTVL.

This clone was seen a few times. J is TRBJ2-3 and V is TRBV9; 7 bases agree with TRBD1. J lost 5 bases, V lost 1 base, and 4 bases had no gene match. The germline gives CDR1 SGDLS, CDR2 YYNGEE. The CDR3 runs to 14 residues. CDR3 residues: CASSVRGLGDTQYF. CDR3 DNA: TGTGCCAGCAGCGTAAGGGGGCTAGGAGATACGCAGTATTTT.

There are a few counts of this clone. The CDR3 DNA is TGTGCCAGTAGTCGGACAGGGGGGGGGAATGAGCAGTTCTTC. Its translation: CASSRTGGGNEQFF. This chain uses TRBV19 with TRBJ2-1, with TRBD1 matching over 10 bases. The CDR3 is 14 residues long. The V and J ends lost 5 bases and 7 bases, in that order; junction bases with no gene match: 5. Germline lookup yields CDR1 LNHDA and CDR2 SQIVND (reference sequence).

The rearrangement uses TRBV27 and TRBJ1-4; 7 bases are shared with TRBD1. Trimming at V came to 5 bases and at J to 10 bases, leaving 16 bases not matched to a gene. Germline CDR1 and CDR2: MNHEY and SMNVEV (reference sequence). This CDR3 has 16 residues. The CDR3 DNA reads as TGTGCCAGCAGTGAAACTCCGACAGGGCGAGAGGGAAAACTGTTTTTT. Encoded protein: CASSETPTGREGKLFF.

V and J are TRBV7-2 and TRBJ1-4, with a tentative D call TRBD1 (6 bases). The length of the CDR3 is 14 residues. Trimming cost V 1 base and J 7 bases, with 10 bases left between them. Germline CDR1 SGHTA, CDR2 FQGNSA. The CDR3 DNA reads TGTGCCAGCAGCTTAGAACGGACAGCTGAAAAACTGTTTTTT. It encodes CASSLERTAEKLFF.

This rearrangement joins TRBV30 to TRBJ1-2; a weak D match, TRBD1 (5 bases). V was shortened by 7 bases and J by 2 bases, with 11 bases between the two germline ends. This CDR3 spans 12 amino acids. Germline CDR1 reads GTSNPN; CDR2 reads SVGIG (reference sequence). The CDR3 is CASAGPNYGYTF. The CDR3 nucleotides read TGTGCCTCTGCGGGACCGAACTATGGCTACACCTTC.

The rearrangement uses TRBV28 and TRBJ2-1; TRBD2 matches 10 bases. Germline trimming cut 6 bases from V and 5 bases from J; bases unmatched to any gene: 7. The germline V gene has CDR1 MDHEN and CDR2 SYDVKM. CDR3 length equals 15 residues. The CDR3 region is CASRTSGTAHNEQFF. The CDR3 bases are TGTGCCAGCAGAACTAGCGGGACGGCCCACAATGAGCAGTTCTTC.

V usage is TRBV29-1 and J usage is TRBJ1-2; D is unresolved. V dropped 6 bases and J dropped 4 bases, with 9 bases sitting between them. From germline, CDR1 is SQVTM and CDR2 ANQGSEA. The CDR3 contains 11 residues. The CDR3 DNA reads as TGCAGCGTGGAGGACGGCTATGGCTACACCTTC. Its translation: CSVEDGYGYTF.

This clone appeared a few times. The V call is TRBV19, the J call TRBJ1-5; no clear D gene. The germline gives CDR1 LNHDA, CDR2 SQIVND (reference sequence). The CDR3 runs 15 residues. The V and J ends lost 5 bases and 0 bases respectively, with 11 bases between them. The CDR3 DNA follows: TGTGCCAGTAGTCGCCCTGGCGGTAGCAATCAGCCCCAGCATTTT. Its protein product is CASSRPGGSNQPQHF.

There are a few counts of this clone. The V and J genes are TRBV7-3 and TRBJ2-1, with TRBD2 matching 8 bases. Germline CDR1 reads SGHTA; CDR2 reads FQGTGA. J lost 6 bases, V lost 0 bases, and 4 bases had no gene match. This CDR3 comprises 15 residues. CDR3 amino acids: CASSLTNGRANEQFF. Written as DNA, the CDR3 is TGTGCCAGCAGCTTAACAAACGGGAGGGCCAATGAGCAGTTCTTC.

The chain links TRBV10-3 to TRBJ2-5; a weak D match, TRBD2 (6 bases). The CDR3 has 13 residues. Germline assignment: CDR1 ENHRY and CDR2 SYGVKD. Trimming cost V 0 bases and J 11 bases, with 13 bases left between them. The CDR3 DNA reads as TGTGCCATCAGTGAGTCGGTCTCGGGGGTGCAGTACTTC. Its protein is CAISESVSGVQYF.

The chain carries TRBV5-1 and TRBJ2-3; possibly TRBD1 for D (6 bases). From germline, CDR1 is SGHRS and CDR2 YFSETQ. V lost 0 bases and J lost 1, with 9 bases in between. CDR3 length: 15 amino acids. The CDR3 spells CASSLERQGTDTQYF. CDR3 nucleotides: TGCGCCAGCAGCTTGGAACGACAGGGCACAGATACGCAGTATTTT.

This clone was counted between two and nine times. V gene TRBV28 combines with J gene TRBJ2-4, with 8 nucleotides matching TRBD2. From germline, CDR1 is MDHEN and CDR2 SYDVKM. Losses at the gene ends were 2 bases for V and 7 bases for J; bases not matched to a gene: 7. The CDR3 sequence is 15 residues long. The CDR3 DNA reads TGTGCCAGCAGTTTAGTCGGGAGGGGTTGGAACATTCAGTACTTC. This codes for CASSLVGRGWNIQYF.

The J gene is TRBJ2-3, the V gene TRBV7-3; D is unresolved. The CDR3 runs to 14 residues. V was clipped by 1 base and J by 4 bases, with 9 bases between them. The germline V gene encodes CDR1 SGHTA and CDR2 FQGTGA. The CDR3 bases are TGTGCCAGCAGCTTAAGGTCGAGTCCAGATACGCAGTATTTT. Its protein is CASSLRSSPDTQYF.

The genes are TRBV7-8 and TRBJ1-2; 7 positions agree with TRBD1. Germline V gene lookup returns CDR1 SGHVS and CDR2 FQNEAQ. The CDR3 runs 13 residues. V shed 5 bases and J 7 bases; nucleotides not matched to a gene: 7. Here the CDR3 reads CASSNRQGLGYTF. The CDR3 DNA reads TGTGCCAGCAGCAACCGACAGGGACTTGGCTACACCTTC.